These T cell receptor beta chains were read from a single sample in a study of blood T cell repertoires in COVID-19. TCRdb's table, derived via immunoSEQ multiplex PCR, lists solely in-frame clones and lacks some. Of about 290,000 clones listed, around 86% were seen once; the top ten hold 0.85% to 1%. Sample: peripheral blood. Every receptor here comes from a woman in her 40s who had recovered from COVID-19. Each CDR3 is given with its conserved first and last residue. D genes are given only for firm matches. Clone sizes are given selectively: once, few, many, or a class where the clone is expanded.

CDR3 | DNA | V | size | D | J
CASSPGNEQFF | TGTGCCAGCAGCCCAGGGAATGAGCAGTTCTTC | TRBV2 | NA | NA | TRBJ2-1
CASSPRTENTGELFF | TGTGCCAGCAGCCCCCGGACAGAAAACACCGGGGAGCTGTTTTTT | TRBV11-3 | NA | NA | TRBJ2-2
CASSQVLGAYEQYF | TGTGCCAGCAGCCAGGTTTTAGGGGCCTACGAGCAGTACTTC | TRBV3-1/TRBV3-2 | NA | NA | TRBJ2-7
CASSKTGYSQYEQYF | TGTGCCAGCAGCAAAACAGGGTATAGTCAGTACGAGCAGTACTTC | TRBV27 | NA | NA | TRBJ2-7
CASSLGTGGYNEQFF | TGTGCCAGCAGCCTTGGGACAGGGGGCTACAATGAGCAGTTCTTC | TRBV2 | NA | TRBD1 | TRBJ2-1
CASSLQSGHTDTQYF | TGTGCCAGCAGTTTACAATCGGGACACACAGATACGCAGTATTTT | TRBV28 | NA | NA | TRBJ2-3
CATSKGLGSTDTQYF | TGTGCCACCAGCAAAGGACTGGGAAGCACAGATACGCAGTATTTT | TRBV15 | NA | NA | TRBJ2-3
CASSLGLAVAGELFF | TGTGCCAGCAGCTTGGGACTAGCCGTCGCCGGGGAGCTGTTTTTT | TRBV11-2 | NA | TRBD2 | TRBJ2-2
CASSRSRDTTSYEQYF | TGTGCCAGCAGCCGGTCCCGGGATACCACTTCCTACGAGCAGTACTTC | TRBV4-2 | NA | NA | TRBJ2-7
CASSDFEGGSYNEQFF | TGTGCCAGCAGTGACTTTGAGGGAGGCTCCTACAATGAGCAGTTCTTC | TRBV6-1 | once | NA | TRBJ2-1
CASSYYPSGNNPGDTQYF | TGTGCCAGCAGTTACTACCCTAGCGGGAACAACCCGGGGGATACGCAGTATTTT | TRBV6-2/TRBV6-3 | NA | TRBD2 | TRBJ2-3
CASRLAGPNEQFF | TGCGCCAGCAGACTAGCGGGTCCCAATGAGCAGTTCTTC | TRBV5-1 | NA | TRBD2 | TRBJ2-1
CASSLGWAGQKKNEKLFF | TGTGCCAGCAGCTTAGGCTGGGCGGGACAGAAGAAAAATGAAAAACTGTTTTTT | TRBV7-3 | once | TRBD1 | TRBJ1-4
CASSAGNSYEQYF | TGCGCCAGCAGCGCAGGGAACTCCTACGAGCAGTACTTC | TRBV5-1 | NA | NA | TRBJ2-7
CAISEMAGRSANYGYTF | TGTGCCATCAGTGAGATGGCAGGGCGGAGTGCTAACTATGGCTACACCTTC | TRBV10-3 | NA | NA | TRBJ1-2
CASIQQGKDNEQFF | TGTGCCAGCATACAACAGGGGAAGGACAATGAGCAGTTCTTC | TRBV28 | NA | TRBD1 | TRBJ2-1
CAISHSGRKNNEQFF | TGTGCCATCAGTCATAGCGGGAGAAAAAACAATGAGCAGTTCTTC | TRBV10-3 | NA | TRBD2 | TRBJ2-1
CASSSRTSEQETQYF | TGTGCCAGCAGCTCCCGGACTAGCGAGCAAGAGACCCAGTACTTC | TRBV7-2 | NA | TRBD2 | TRBJ2-5
CASSLTTSSEQYF | TGTGCCAGCAGCTTAACTACTAGCTCCGAGCAGTACTTC | TRBV11-3 | NA | NA | TRBJ2-7
CASSPLTGEAFF | TGTGCCAGCTCACCACTTACAGGGGAAGCTTTCTTT | TRBV18 | NA | NA | TRBJ1-1
CASSPGMTPSYEQYF | TGTGCCAGCAGCCCCGGGATGACACCGTCCTACGAGCAGTACTTC | TRBV9 | NA | NA | TRBJ2-7
CASSFYRVVGNEQFF | TGTGCCAGCAGCTTTTACCGGGTTGTGGGTAATGAGCAGTTCTTC | TRBV5-6 | NA | NA | TRBJ2-1
CASTKRRDRGHGYTF | TGTGCCAGCACCAAAAGACGGGACAGGGGGCATGGCTACACCTTC | TRBV7-8 | NA | TRBD1 | TRBJ1-2
CASRASGGAEGYTF | TGTGCCAGTAGGGCCTCAGGGGGCGCTGAGGGCTACACCTTC | TRBV19 | NA | TRBD1 | TRBJ1-2
CASSVRVNQETQYF | TGTGCCAGCAGCGTGAGGGTGAACCAAGAGACCCAGTACTTC | TRBV9 | NA | NA | TRBJ2-5
CSASLRDRMNTEAFF | TGCAGTGCTAGTCTCCGGGACAGGATGAACACTGAAGCTTTCTTT | TRBV20-1 | NA | TRBD1 | TRBJ1-1
CATTLGLRNEKLFF | TGTGCCACCACCTTGGGACTCCGGAATGAAAAACTGTTTTTT | TRBV19 | NA | NA | TRBJ1-4
CASSLSSLTLAHF | TGTGCCAGCAGTTTATCCAGTCTCACCTTGGCCCACTTT | TRBV27 | NA | NA | TRBJ1-6
CATSEGLAGSTDTQYF | TGTGCCACCAGTGAGGGGCTAGCGGGAAGCACAGATACGCAGTATTTT | TRBV24-1 | NA | TRBD2 | TRBJ2-3
CATSEWDISTYNEQFF | TGTGCCACCAGTGAATGGGACATCTCCACCTACAATGAGCAGTTCTTC | TRBV24-1 | NA | NA | TRBJ2-1
CASSYGASGSYEQYF | TGTGCCAGCAGTTATGGGGCTAGCGGCTCCTACGAGCAGTACTTC | TRBV6-5 | NA | TRBD2 | TRBJ2-7
CASSLTRFLTVYTF | TGTGCCAGCAGCCTAACGAGGTTTTTGACAGTCTACACCTTC | TRBV3-1/TRBV3-2 | NA | NA | TRBJ1-2
CASSPTEGGETQYF | TGTGCCAGTAGTCCGACGGAGGGAGGAGAGACCCAGTACTTC | TRBV19 | NA | NA | TRBJ2-5
CASRGNGEKQYF | TGTGCCAGCAGGGGGAACGGGGAGAAGCAGTACTTC | TRBV13 | NA | NA | TRBJ2-7
CASSLSRPPSPLHF | TGTGCCAGCAGTTTATCGCGGCCGCCTTCACCCCTCCACTTT | TRBV27 | NA | NA | TRBJ1-6
CATSDSGAGAYNEQFF | TGTGCCACCAGTGATTCGGGAGCGGGAGCTTACAATGAGCAGTTCTTC | TRBV24-1 | once | TRBD2 | TRBJ2-1
CSARRLNEQFF | TGCAGTGCTAGGAGACTCAATGAGCAGTTCTTC | TRBV20-1 | NA | NA | TRBJ2-1
CASSPRQGSDTGELFF | TGTGCCAGCTCACCCAGACAGGGGTCGGACACCGGGGAGCTGTTTTTT | TRBV18 | NA | TRBD1 | TRBJ2-2
CASSLNLAGEFSMFF | TGTGCCAGCAGCTTGAACCTAGCGGGAGAATTTTCTATGTTCTTC | TRBV5-4 | NA | TRBD2 | TRBJ2-1
CASTIGTRRTYEQYF | TGTGCCAGCACAATCGGGACACGGAGGACCTACGAGCAGTACTTC | TRBV6-6 | NA | NA | TRBJ2-7
CASSQTPSGGAFEAFF | TGCGCCAGCAGCCAAACCCCTTCAGGGGGCGCGTTCGAAGCTTTCTTT | TRBV4-1 | NA | TRBD1 | TRBJ1-1
CASTPGRAPGELFF | TGTGCCAGCACCCCAGGGAGGGCCCCCGGGGAGCTGTTTTTT | TRBV27 | once | TRBD2 | TRBJ2-2
CASSPGSLGNQPQHF | TGTGCCAGCAGCCCCGGGTCTTTGGGCAATCAGCCCCAGCATTTT | TRBV6-5 | NA | NA | TRBJ1-5
CASSLDASLSRETQYF | TGTGCCAGCAGCTTGGATGCCAGCCTTTCTAGGGAGACCCAGTACTTC | TRBV5-4 | NA | NA | TRBJ2-5
CASSLTGGAGNGYTF | TGTGCCAGCAGCCTAACAGGGGGCGCGGGGAATGGCTACACCTTC | TRBV7-3 | NA | TRBD1 | TRBJ1-2
CATGAERGSTDTQYF | TGTGCCACCGGAGCCGAGCGAGGGAGCACAGATACGCAGTATTTT | TRBV10-3 | NA | NA | TRBJ2-3
CASSSSTGGRYYGYTF | TGTGCCAGCAGCAGTTCGACAGGGGGCAGATACTATGGCTACACCTTC | TRBV16 | NA | TRBD1 | TRBJ1-2
CASIGRRAYSDTQYF | TGTGCCAGCATAGGACGCAGGGCGTATTCGGATACGCAGTATTTT | TRBV28 | NA | NA | TRBJ2-3
CASSLWRNEQFF | TGTGCCAGCAGTTTATGGAGGAATGAGCAGTTCTTC | TRBV28 | NA | NA | TRBJ2-1
CASSLFGTYEQYF | TGTGCCAGCAGCTTATTTGGCACCTACGAGCAGTACTTC | TRBV7-9 | NA | NA | TRBJ2-7
CASRVITGVHEQYF | TGTGCCAGCAGGGTAATAACAGGGGTCCACGAGCAGTACTTC | TRBV28 | NA | TRBD1 | TRBJ2-7
CASNPRATSTDTQYF | TGTGCCAGCAACCCGAGGGCCACGAGCACAGATACGCAGTATTTT | TRBV27 | NA | NA | TRBJ2-3
CASSLRGKAFF | TGTGCCAGCAGCTTAAGAGGGAAAGCTTTCTTT | TRBV7-3 | NA | NA | TRBJ1-1
CASSEGGWTGELFF | TGTGCCAGCAGTGAGGGGGGATGGACCGGGGAGCTGTTTTTT | TRBV2 | once | NA | TRBJ2-2
CASSFVAGGTYEQYF | TGTGCCAGCAGCTTCGTAGCGGGAGGGACCTACGAGCAGTACTTC | TRBV7-9 | NA | TRBD2 | TRBJ2-7
CASSSQVIGQYF | TGTGCCAGCAGCTCCCAGGTCATAGGCCAGTACTTC | TRBV7-2 | NA | NA | TRBJ2-5
CASSEALGAVTDNEQFF | TGTGCCAGCAGTGAAGCGTTGGGGGCCGTCACCGACAATGAGCAGTTCTTC | TRBV6-1 | few | NA | TRBJ2-1
CAISETGLAVNTGELFF | TGTGCCATCAGTGAGACGGGACTAGCGGTGAACACCGGGGAGCTGTTTTTT | TRBV10-3 | NA | TRBD2 | TRBJ2-2
CASSTEVDGTDTQYF | TGTGCCAGTAGTACCGAGGTAGACGGCACAGATACGCAGTATTTT | TRBV19 | NA | NA | TRBJ2-3
CASSFRDEQFF | TGTGCCAGCAGTTTCCGTGATGAGCAGTTCTTC | TRBV2 | NA | NA | TRBJ2-1